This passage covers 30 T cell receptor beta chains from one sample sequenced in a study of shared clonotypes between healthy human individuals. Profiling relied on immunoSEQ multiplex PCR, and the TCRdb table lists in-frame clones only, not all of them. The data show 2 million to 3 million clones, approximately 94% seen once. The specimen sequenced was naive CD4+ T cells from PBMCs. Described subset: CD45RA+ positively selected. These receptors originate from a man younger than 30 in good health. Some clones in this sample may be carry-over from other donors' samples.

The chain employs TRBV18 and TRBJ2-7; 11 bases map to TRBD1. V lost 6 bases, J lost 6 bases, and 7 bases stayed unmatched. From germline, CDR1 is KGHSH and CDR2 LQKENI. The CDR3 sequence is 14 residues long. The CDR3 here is CASSSGTGGVEQYF. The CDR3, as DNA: TGTGCCAGCTCGTCCGGGACAGGGGGAGTCGAGCAGTACTTC.

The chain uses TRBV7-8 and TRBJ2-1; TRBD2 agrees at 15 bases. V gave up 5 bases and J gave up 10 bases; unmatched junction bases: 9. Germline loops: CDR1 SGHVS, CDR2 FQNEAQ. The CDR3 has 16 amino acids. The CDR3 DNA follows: TGTGCCAGCAGCCTGACAGGACTAGCGGGAGGGTACGAGCAGTTCTTC. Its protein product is CASSLTGLAGGYEQFF.

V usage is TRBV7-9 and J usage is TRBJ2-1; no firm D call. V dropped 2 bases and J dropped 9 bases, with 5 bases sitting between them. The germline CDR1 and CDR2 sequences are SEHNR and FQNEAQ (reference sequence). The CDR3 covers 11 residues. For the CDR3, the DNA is TGTGCCAGCAGCTTATTGGGTGAGCAGTTCTTC. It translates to CASSLLGEQFF.

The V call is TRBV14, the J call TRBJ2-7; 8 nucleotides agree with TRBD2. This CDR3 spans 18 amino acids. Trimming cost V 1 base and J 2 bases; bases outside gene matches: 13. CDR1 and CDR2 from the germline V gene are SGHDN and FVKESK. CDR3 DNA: TGTGCCAGCAGCCAAGTATCAGTACTAGCGGACATCACCTACGAGCAGTACTTC. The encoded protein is CASSQVSVLADITYEQYF.

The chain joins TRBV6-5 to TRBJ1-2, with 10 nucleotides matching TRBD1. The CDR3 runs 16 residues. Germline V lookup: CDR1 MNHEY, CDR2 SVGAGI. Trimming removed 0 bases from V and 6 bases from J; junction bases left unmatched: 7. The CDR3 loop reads CASSYSGRTGGNGYTF. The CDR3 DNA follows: TGTGCCAGCAGTTACTCGGGACGGACAGGGGGAAATGGCTACACCTTC.

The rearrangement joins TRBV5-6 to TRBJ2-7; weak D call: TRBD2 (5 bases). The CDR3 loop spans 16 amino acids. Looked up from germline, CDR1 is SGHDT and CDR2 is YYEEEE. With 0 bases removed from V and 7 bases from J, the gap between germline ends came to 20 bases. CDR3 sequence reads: CASSLAGVPNTGEQYF. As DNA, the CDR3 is TGTGCCAGCAGCTTGGCCGGAGTACCGAATACGGGAGAGCAGTACTTC.

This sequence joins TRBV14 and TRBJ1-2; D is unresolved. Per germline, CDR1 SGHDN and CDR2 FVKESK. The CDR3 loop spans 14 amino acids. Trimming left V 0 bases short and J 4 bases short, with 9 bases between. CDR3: CASSQEAVSYGYTF. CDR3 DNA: TGTGCCAGCAGCCAAGAGGCAGTAAGCTATGGCTACACCTTC.

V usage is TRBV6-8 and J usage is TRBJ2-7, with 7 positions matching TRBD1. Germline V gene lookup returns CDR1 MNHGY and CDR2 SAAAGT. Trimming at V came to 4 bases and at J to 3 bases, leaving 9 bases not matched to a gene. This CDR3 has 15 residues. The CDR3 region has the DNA TGTGCCAGCAGTTCACAGACAGGGATCATCTACGAGCAGTACTTC. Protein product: CASSSQTGIIYEQYF.

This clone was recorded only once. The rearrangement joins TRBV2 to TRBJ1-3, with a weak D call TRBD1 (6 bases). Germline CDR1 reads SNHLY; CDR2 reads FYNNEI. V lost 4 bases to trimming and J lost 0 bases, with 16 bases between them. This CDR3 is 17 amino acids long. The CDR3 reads CASSGDTTGSSGNTIYF. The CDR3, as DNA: TGTGCCAGCAGTGGCGACACTACAGGGAGCTCTGGAAACACCATATATTTT.

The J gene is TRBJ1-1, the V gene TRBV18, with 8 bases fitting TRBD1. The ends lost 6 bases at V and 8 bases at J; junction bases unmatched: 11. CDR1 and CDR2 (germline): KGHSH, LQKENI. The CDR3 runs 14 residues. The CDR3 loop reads CASSPGQGGAEAFF. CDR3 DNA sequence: TGTGCCAGCTCCCCAGGACAGGGTGGGGCCGAAGCTTTCTTT.

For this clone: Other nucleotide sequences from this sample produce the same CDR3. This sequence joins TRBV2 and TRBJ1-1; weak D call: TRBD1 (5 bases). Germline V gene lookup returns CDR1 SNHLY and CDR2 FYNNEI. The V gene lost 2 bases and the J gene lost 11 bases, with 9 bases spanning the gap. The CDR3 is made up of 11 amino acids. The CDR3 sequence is CASSEWGEAFF. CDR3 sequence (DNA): TGTGCCAGCAGTGAATGGGGGGAGGCTTTCTTT.

The CDR3 DNA is TGTGCCAGCAGCCTCCCAGGGAGTGTGTACAATGAGCAGTTCTTC. Its protein product is CASSLPGSVYNEQFF. The rearrangement links TRBV28 to TRBJ2-1, with D tentatively TRBD1 or TRBD2 (5 bases each). The CDR3 loop spans 15 amino acids. Trimming cost V 6 bases and J 4 bases, with 16 bases left between them. Germline V gene data show CDR1 as MDHEN and CDR2 as SYDVKM.

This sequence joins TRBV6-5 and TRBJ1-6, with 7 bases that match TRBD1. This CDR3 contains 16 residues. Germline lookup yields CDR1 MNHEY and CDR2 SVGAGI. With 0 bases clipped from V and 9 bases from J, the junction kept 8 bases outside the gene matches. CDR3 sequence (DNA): TGTGCCAGCAGTTACTCAACTCTCAGGGGGGGTTCACCCCTCCACTTT. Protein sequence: CASSYSTLRGGSPLHF.

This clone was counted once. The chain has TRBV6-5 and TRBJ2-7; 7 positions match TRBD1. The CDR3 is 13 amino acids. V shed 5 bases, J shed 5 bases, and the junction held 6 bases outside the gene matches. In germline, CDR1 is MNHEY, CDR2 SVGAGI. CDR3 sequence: CASSNPTGNEQYF. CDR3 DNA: TGTGCCAGCAGTAATCCGACAGGGAACGAGCAGTACTTC.

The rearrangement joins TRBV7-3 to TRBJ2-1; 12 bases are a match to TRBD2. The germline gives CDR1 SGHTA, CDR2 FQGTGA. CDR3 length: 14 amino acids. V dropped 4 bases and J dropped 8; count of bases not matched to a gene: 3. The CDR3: CASSSRTSGDEQFF. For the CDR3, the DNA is TGTGCCAGCAGCTCCCGGACTAGCGGGGATGAGCAGTTCTTC.

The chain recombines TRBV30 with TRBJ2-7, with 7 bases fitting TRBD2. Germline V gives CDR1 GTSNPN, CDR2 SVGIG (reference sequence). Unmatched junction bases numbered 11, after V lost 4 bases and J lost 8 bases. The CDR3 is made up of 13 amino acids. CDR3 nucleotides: TGTGCCTGGAACCCGGGGGGAGGCCCCCAGCAGTACTTC. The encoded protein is CAWNPGGGPQQYF.

CDR3 amino acids: CASSLTGGDPYEQYF. The CDR3 region has the DNA TGTGCCAGCAGCCTGACAGGGGGCGACCCCTACGAGCAGTACTTC. The chain couples TRBV28 to TRBJ2-7; 10 bases are a match to TRBD1. Germline V lookup: CDR1 MDHEN, CDR2 SYDVKM. After removal of 6 bases from V and 2 bases from J, the junction contained 7 bases not matched to a gene. The CDR3 runs 15 residues.

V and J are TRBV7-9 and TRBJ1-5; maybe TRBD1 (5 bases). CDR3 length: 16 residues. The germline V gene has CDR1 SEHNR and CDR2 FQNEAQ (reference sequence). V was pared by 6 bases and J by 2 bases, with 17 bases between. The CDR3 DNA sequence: TGTGCCAGCAGTAAATTTCAGGGTGAGCGCAATCAGCCCCAGCATTTT. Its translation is CASSKFQGERNQPQHF. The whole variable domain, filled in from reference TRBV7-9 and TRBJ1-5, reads DTGVSQNPRHKITKRGQNVTFRCDPISEHNRLYWYRQTLGQGPEFLTYFQNEAQLEKSRLLSDRFSAERPKGSFSTLEIQRTEQGDSAMYLCASSKFQGERNQPQHFGDGTRLSIL.

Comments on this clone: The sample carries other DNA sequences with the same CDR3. The CDR3 region has the DNA TGTGCCAGCAGTTTCGGGGCGGAGACCCAGTACTTC. Protein sequence: CASSFGAETQYF. This sequence joins TRBV28 and TRBJ2-5; either TRBD1 or TRBD2 may fit D (5 bases each). This CDR3 spans 12 amino acids. Trimming pared 3 bases from V and 5 bases from J, leaving 7 bases between. Germline CDR1 and CDR2: MDHEN and SYDVKM.

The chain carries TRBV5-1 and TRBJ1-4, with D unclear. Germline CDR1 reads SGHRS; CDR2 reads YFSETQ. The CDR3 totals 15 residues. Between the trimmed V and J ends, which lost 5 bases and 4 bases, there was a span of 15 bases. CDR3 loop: CASSSTPKGNEKLFF. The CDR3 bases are TGCGCCAGCAGTTCGACTCCCAAGGGTAATGAAAAACTGTTTTTT.

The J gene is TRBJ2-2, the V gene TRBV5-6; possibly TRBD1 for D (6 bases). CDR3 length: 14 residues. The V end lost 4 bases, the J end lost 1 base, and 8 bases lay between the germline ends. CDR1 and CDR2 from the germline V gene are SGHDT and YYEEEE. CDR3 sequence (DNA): TGTGCCAGCAGCAGGGGACAGAACACCGGGGAGCTGTTTTTT. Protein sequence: CASSRGQNTGELFF.

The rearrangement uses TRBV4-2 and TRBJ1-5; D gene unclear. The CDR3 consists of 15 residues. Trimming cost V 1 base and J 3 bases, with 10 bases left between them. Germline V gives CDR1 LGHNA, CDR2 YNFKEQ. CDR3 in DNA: TGTGCCAGCAGCCAAGCGGGAGCAGACAATCAGCCCCAGCATTTT. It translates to CASSQAGADNQPQHF.

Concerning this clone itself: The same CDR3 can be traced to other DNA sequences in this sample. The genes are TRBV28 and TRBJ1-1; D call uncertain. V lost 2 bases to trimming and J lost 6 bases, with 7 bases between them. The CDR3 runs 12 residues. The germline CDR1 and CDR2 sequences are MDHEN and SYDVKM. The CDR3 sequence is CASSLGSPEAFF. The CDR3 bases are TGTGCCAGCAGTTTAGGGTCCCCTGAAGCTTTCTTT.

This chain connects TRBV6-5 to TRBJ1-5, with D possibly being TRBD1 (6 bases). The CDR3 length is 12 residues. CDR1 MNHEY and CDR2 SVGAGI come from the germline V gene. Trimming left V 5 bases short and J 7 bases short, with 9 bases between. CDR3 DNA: TGTGCCAGCAGTGGACAGAACCAGCCCCAGCATTTT. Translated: CASSGQNQPQHF.

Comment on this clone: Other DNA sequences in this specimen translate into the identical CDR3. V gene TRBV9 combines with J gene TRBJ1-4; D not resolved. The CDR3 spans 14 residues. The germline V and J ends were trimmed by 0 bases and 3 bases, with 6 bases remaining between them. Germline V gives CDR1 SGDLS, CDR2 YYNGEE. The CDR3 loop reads CASSVGQANEKLFF. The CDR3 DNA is TGTGCCAGCAGCGTAGGGCAAGCTAATGAAAAACTGTTTTTT. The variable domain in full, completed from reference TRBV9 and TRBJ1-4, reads DSGVTQTPKHLITATGQRVTLRCSPRSGDLSVYWYQQSLDQGLQFLIQYYNGEERAKGNILERFSAQQFPDLHSELNLSSLELGDSALYFCASSVGQANEKLFFGSGTQLSVL.

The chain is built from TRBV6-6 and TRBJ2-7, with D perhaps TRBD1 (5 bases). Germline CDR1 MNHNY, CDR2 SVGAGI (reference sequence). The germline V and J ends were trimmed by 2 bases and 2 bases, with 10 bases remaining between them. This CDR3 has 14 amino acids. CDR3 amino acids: CASSYTQATYEQYF. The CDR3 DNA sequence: TGTGCCAGCAGTTACACACAGGCCACCTACGAGCAGTACTTC.

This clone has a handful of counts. CDR3 residues: CSARDRTTQYF. CDR3 sequence (DNA): TGCAGTGCTAGAGATAGGACGACCCAGTACTTC. The chain combines TRBV20-1 with TRBJ2-5, with no clear D. The ends were cut back, 0 bases at V and 7 bases at J, with 6 bases in the middle. The CDR3 has 11 residues. CDR1 and CDR2 (germline): DFQATT, SNEGSKA (reference sequence).

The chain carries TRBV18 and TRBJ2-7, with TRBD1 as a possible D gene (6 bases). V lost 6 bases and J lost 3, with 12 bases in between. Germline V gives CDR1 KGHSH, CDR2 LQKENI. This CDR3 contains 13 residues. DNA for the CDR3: TGTGCCAGCTCTCTAACAGGGATCTACGAGCAGTACTTC. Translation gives CASSLTGIYEQYF. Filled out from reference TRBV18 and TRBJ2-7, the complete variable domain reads NAGVMQNPRHLVRRRGQEARLRCSPMKGHSHVYWYRQLPEEGLKFMVYLQKENIIDESGMPKERFSAEFPKEGPSILRIQQVVRGDSAAYFCASSLTGIYEQYFGPGTRLTVT.

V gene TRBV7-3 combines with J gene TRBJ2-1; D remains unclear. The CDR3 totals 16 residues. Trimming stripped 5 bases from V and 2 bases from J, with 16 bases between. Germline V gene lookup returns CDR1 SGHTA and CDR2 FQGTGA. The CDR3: CASSRRAGDTYNEQFF. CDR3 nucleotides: TGTGCCAGCAGCCGTAGGGCTGGGGATACCTACAATGAGCAGTTCTTC.

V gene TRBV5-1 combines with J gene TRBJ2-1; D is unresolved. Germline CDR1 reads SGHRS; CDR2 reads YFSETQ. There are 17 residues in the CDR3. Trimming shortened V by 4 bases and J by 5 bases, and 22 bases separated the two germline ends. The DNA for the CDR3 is TGCGCCAGCAGCCGGTCCGTTAGGAGCTCTCTAGACAATGAGCAGTTCTTC. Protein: CASSRSVRSSLDNEQFF.